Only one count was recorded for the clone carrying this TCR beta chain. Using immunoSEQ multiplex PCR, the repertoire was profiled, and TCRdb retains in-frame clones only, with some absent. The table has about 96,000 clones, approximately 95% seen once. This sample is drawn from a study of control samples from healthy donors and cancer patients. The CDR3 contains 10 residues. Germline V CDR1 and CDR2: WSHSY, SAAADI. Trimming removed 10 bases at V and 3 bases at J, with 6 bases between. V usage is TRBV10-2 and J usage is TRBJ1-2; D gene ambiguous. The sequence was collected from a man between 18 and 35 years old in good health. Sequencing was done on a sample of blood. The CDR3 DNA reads TGCGCCACCCGGGACTATGGCTACACCTTC. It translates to CATRDYGYTF.